This T cell receptor beta chain was identified in a study of blood T cell repertoires in COVID-19. For the study at large: Sample material is recorded as cDNA or gDNA derived from T cells, B-cell-depleted T cells, or PBMCs.

Looked up from germline, CDR1 is ENHRY and CDR2 is SYGVKD. The CDR3 covers 14 residues. V shed 7 bases and J 4 bases; nucleotides not matched to a gene: 8. Profiling relied on immunoSEQ multiplex PCR, and the TCRdb table lists in-frame clones only, not all of them. The sample records 65,000 to 90,000 clones, around 91% being singletons. The V gene is TRBV10-3, the J gene TRBJ1-2; 8 bases map to TRBD1. The sequenced material came from peripheral blood. The sequence came from a human donor in a cohort sampled during active COVID-19. The CDR3 DNA follows: TGTGCCATCAAAATGGGACAGGAAGCCTATGGCTACACCTTC. The encoded protein is CAIKMGQEAYGYTF.